This TCR beta chain is from a study of blood T cells in healthy people across ages. Across the whole study: Researchers report that template switching captured about one barcoded beta molecule per two T cells.

A second 7 to 11 cycle PCR used barcoded and J-beta primers. MiXCR, run by TCRdb on the 5' RACE reads, gives a single entry per CDR3 protein. The table records roughly 800,000 distinct CDR3 sequences, 58% of them present only once. Ten or more counts support this clonotype. The V segment lost 3 bases and the J segment 2 bases; nucleotides outside the gene matches: 4. The CDR3 runs 13 residues. Germline V lookup: CDR1 DFQATT, CDR2 SNEGSKA (reference sequence). The sequencing input was blood. This TCR came from a man younger than 45 in good health. V usage is TRBV20-1 and J usage is TRBJ2-7; 7 bases line up with TRBD2. The CDR3 DNA follows: TGCAGTGCTAGTGCCGGGGGGACCTACGAGCAGTACTTC. This codes for CSASAGGTYEQYF.